A selection of T cell receptor beta chains follows, all from one sample in a study of neurological immune-mediated disorders. TCRdb reprocessed the 5' RACE reads via MiXCR and lists one record per CDR3 protein. This table has roughly 74,000 distinct CDR3 sequences, around 5.2% appearing once. The sequencing input was PBMCs. These receptors all come from a man younger than 35 with multiple sclerosis. CDR3s include the opening cysteine and the closing phenylalanine or tryptophan. The order of the fields is CDR3 DNA, CDR3 protein, clone size, D gene, J gene, V gene. A D gene is named only where the DNA matches it firmly. Some rows have no size entry. The others give once, few or many, or a class for an expanded clone.

CDR3 DNA: TGCAGTGCTAGCCCTCGAGGGAGGGGAGATACGCAGTATTTT; CDR3 protein: CSASPRGRGDTQYF; clone size: few; D gene: TRBD2; J gene: TRBJ2-3; V gene: TRBV20-1
CDR3 DNA: TGTGCCAGCAGCCAAGATATTGGCACCAATTCACCCCTCAACTTT; CDR3 protein: CASSQDIGTNSPLNF; clone size: many; D gene: -; J gene: TRBJ1-6; V gene: TRBV4-2
CDR3 DNA: TGCGCCAGCAGCCCCGGGACAGGGGTACCAGAGACCCAGTACTTC; CDR3 protein: CASSPGTGVPETQYF; clone size: -; D gene: TRBD1; J gene: TRBJ2-5; V gene: TRBV5-1
CDR3 DNA: TGCAGCGTTCGACTACAGGGGCCGGGGTCACCCCTCCACTTT; CDR3 protein: CSVRLQGPGSPLHF; clone size: many; D gene: TRBD1; J gene: TRBJ1-6; V gene: TRBV29-1
CDR3 DNA: TGTGCCAGCAGCTTGGTAGCGGGGGGTAGGGATACGCAGTATTTT; CDR3 protein: CASSLVAGGRDTQYF; clone size: many; D gene: TRBD2; J gene: TRBJ2-3; V gene: TRBV7-2
CDR3 DNA: TGTGCCACCAGTGATATCCGACAGGGGACTAACTATGGCTACACCTTC; CDR3 protein: CATSDIRQGTNYGYTF; clone size: many; D gene: TRBD1; J gene: TRBJ1-2; V gene: TRBV24-1
CDR3 DNA: TGTGCCAGCAGCCAGTACGCTGAGCAGTTCTTC; CDR3 protein: CASSQYAEQFF; clone size: many; D gene: -; J gene: TRBJ2-1; V gene: TRBV7-2
CDR3 DNA: TGCAGTGCAGTACAGGGATCTGGATACGAGCAGTACTTC; CDR3 protein: CSAVQGSGYEQYF; clone size: many; D gene: -; J gene: TRBJ2-7; V gene: TRBV20-1
CDR3 DNA: TGCAGTGCCGCGGGACAGGCAAGCTCTGGGGCCAAAGTCCTGACTTTC; CDR3 protein: CSAAGQASSGAKVLTF; clone size: few; D gene: TRBD1; J gene: TRBJ2-6; V gene: TRBV20-1
CDR3 DNA: TGTGCCAGCAGTGGAGGTGTCGGTCAGCCCCAGCATTTT; CDR3 protein: CASSGGVGQPQHF; clone size: many; D gene: -; J gene: TRBJ1-5; V gene: TRBV25-1
CDR3 DNA: TGTGCCAGCACCCAGGACCCAGGATGGACCGGAAAAACCATATATTTT; CDR3 protein: CASTQDPGWTGKTIYF; clone size: many; D gene: -; J gene: TRBJ1-3; V gene: TRBV3-1
CDR3 DNA: TGTGCCAGCAGTTTTGGGACTAGCGGGAGGGTTGGCACCGGGGAGCTGTTTTTT; CDR3 protein: CASSFGTSGRVGTGELFF; clone size: many; D gene: TRBD2; J gene: TRBJ2-2; V gene: TRBV12-3/TRBV12-4
CDR3 DNA: TGCGCCAGCAGCATTGGACAGGGACCCAATTCACCCCTCAACTTT; CDR3 protein: CASSIGQGPNSPLNF; clone size: -; D gene: TRBD1; J gene: TRBJ1-6; V gene: TRBV5-1
CDR3 DNA: TGTGCCAGCAGTCCCCCACAGGGCTGGGAGAACACTGAAGCTTTCTTT; CDR3 protein: CASSPPQGWENTEAFF; clone size: many; D gene: -; J gene: TRBJ1-1; V gene: TRBV28
CDR3 DNA: TGTGCCAGCAGCCGCGGCGTTGTGGGACAAGAGACCCAGTACTTC; CDR3 protein: CASSRGVVGQETQYF; clone size: -; D gene: -; J gene: TRBJ2-5; V gene: TRBV27
CDR3 DNA: TGTGCCAGCAGTCTGGCGGTTCCCGGGGAGCTGTTTTTT; CDR3 protein: CASSLAVPGELFF; clone size: many; D gene: -; J gene: TRBJ2-2; V gene: TRBV27
CDR3 DNA: TGCGCCAGCAGCCGGTTACTAGCGGGGCTAAGCTCTGGGGCCAACGTCCTGACTTTC; CDR3 protein: CASSRLLAGLSSGANVLTF; clone size: many; D gene: TRBD2; J gene: TRBJ2-6; V gene: TRBV4-1
CDR3 DNA: TGCAGTGCTAGAAAAGGGGGCTACGAGCAGTACTTC; CDR3 protein: CSARKGGYEQYF; clone size: many; D gene: -; J gene: TRBJ2-7; V gene: TRBV20-1
CDR3 DNA: TGTGCCAGCAGCTTACTAGGGATCGGCCGAAATAATGAAAAAACTGTTTTT; CDR3 protein: CASSLLGIGRNNEKTVF; clone size: few; D gene: -; J gene: TRBJ1-4; V gene: TRBV7-6
CDR3 DNA: TGTGCCAGCAGTTTAGAACAGGGTAATTCACCCCTCCACTTT; CDR3 protein: CASSLEQGNSPLHF; clone size: many; D gene: -; J gene: TRBJ1-6; V gene: TRBV12-3/TRBV12-4
CDR3 DNA: TGTGCCAGCTCACTAAATGACAGGAACACTGAAGCTTTCTTT; CDR3 protein: CASSLNDRNTEAFF; clone size: -; D gene: -; J gene: TRBJ1-1; V gene: TRBV18
CDR3 DNA: TGTGCCAGCAGCACGCCAGGAGGCCAGGGCTACACCTTC; CDR3 protein: CASSTPGGQGYTF; clone size: many; D gene: -; J gene: TRBJ1-2; V gene: TRBV5-5
CDR3 DNA: TGTGCCAGCAGCCCGAGGACAGGCGCGAACACCGGGGAGCTGTTTTTT; CDR3 protein: CASSPRTGANTGELFF; clone size: many; D gene: TRBD1; J gene: TRBJ2-2; V gene: TRBV11-2
CDR3 DNA: TGCGCCAGCAGCCCAGAGGGCAGAGGGTCCTCCACCATGTTCTTC; CDR3 protein: CASSPEGRGSSTMFF; clone size: many; D gene: -; J gene: TRBJ2-4; V gene: TRBV5-1
CDR3 DNA: TGCGCCAGCAGCTTGGGATTGGGCAGGAACACTGAAGCTTTCTTT; CDR3 protein: CASSLGLGRNTEAFF; clone size: many; D gene: -; J gene: TRBJ1-1; V gene: TRBV5-1
CDR3 DNA: TGTGCCAGCAGTCCCCCGGGAGGGCGGCAGCAAATTCAGTACTTC; CDR3 protein: CASSPPGGRQQIQYF; clone size: -; D gene: TRBD2; J gene: TRBJ2-4; V gene: TRBV12-3/TRBV12-4
CDR3 DNA: TGTGCCAGCAGAGGGCAGGGGGCCAGCTACGAGCAGTACTTC; CDR3 protein: CASRGQGASYEQYF; clone size: many; D gene: TRBD1; J gene: TRBJ2-7; V gene: TRBV27
CDR3 DNA: TGCAGCGTTGTCTCAGGCAACTATGGCTACACCTTC; CDR3 protein: CSVVSGNYGYTF; clone size: many; D gene: -; J gene: TRBJ1-2; V gene: TRBV29-1
CDR3 DNA: TGTGCCAGTAGTACTACCCGACAGACTAATGAAAAACTGTTTTTT; CDR3 protein: CASSTTRQTNEKLFF; clone size: few; D gene: -; J gene: TRBJ1-4; V gene: TRBV19
CDR3 DNA: TGTGCCAGCAGTGAAGGTTATAGCGGGAGCGAGCAGTTCTTC; CDR3 protein: CASSEGYSGSEQFF; clone size: many; D gene: TRBD2; J gene: TRBJ2-1; V gene: TRBV2
CDR3 DNA: TGTGCCAGCGCAAGGGGGGGAGCGACGGGTCCTGGCCATTTCTCTGGGGCCAACGTCCTGACTTTC; CDR3 protein: CASARGGATGPGHFSGANVLTF; clone size: many; D gene: -; J gene: TRBJ2-6; V gene: TRBV9
CDR3 DNA: TGTGCCAGCAGCTTCGGGGCAGGAGACAATCAGCCCCAGCATTTT; CDR3 protein: CASSFGAGDNQPQHF; clone size: many; D gene: -; J gene: TRBJ1-5; V gene: TRBV5-5